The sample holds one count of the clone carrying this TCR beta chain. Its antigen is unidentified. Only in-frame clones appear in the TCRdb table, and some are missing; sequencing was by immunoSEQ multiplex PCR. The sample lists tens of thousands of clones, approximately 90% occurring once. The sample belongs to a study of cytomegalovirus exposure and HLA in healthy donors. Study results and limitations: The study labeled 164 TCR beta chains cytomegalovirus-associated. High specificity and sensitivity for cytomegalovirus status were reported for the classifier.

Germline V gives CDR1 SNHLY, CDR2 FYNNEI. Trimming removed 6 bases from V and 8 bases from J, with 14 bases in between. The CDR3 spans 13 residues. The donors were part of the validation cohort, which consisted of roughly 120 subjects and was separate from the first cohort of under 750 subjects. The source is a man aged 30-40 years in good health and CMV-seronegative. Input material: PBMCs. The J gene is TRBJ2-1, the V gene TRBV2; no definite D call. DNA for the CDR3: TGTGCCAGCAGCCCAGTTCGAGGCGATGAGCAGTTCTTC. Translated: CASSPVRGDEQFF.